One sample yielded the 20 T cell receptor beta chains listed below, sequenced in a study of T cells in Graves' hyperthyroidism and ophthalmopathy. Authors of the study amplified TCR beta CDR3 regions from RNA transcripts. Carried out on the TCR CDR3, a first-round RT-PCR used the HTBI primer set. TCRdb independently ran MiXCR on the multiplex PCR reads; one entry per CDR3 protein. The sample has 450,000 to 700,000 distinct CDR3 sequences, 46% seen once. The source material was peripheral blood or thyroid tissue (not recorded which). All receptors derive from a woman aged 18-29 years with Graves' hyperthyroidism.

This clonotype has a count of ten or more. This chain connects TRBV2 to TRBJ2-5, with TRBD2 matching 10 bases. CDR1 and CDR2 (germline): SNHLY, FYNNEI. The CDR3 has 15 residues. J gave up 5 bases and V 3 bases, and 6 bases lay outside the gene matches. CDR3 sequence reads: CASSESGRAGETQYF. The CDR3 coding sequence is TGTGCCAGCAGTGAGAGCGGGAGGGCCGGGGAGACCCAGTACTTC.

This clonotype occurred many times. This chain connects TRBV6-5 to TRBJ2-2; D is unresolved. The CDR3 runs 14 residues. The V gene's germline CDR1 is MNHEY and CDR2 SVGAGI. V lost 6 bases and J lost 5, with 13 bases in between. The CDR3 nucleotides read TGTGCCAGCAGATATTTTCCTGGAACCGGGGAGCTGTTTTTT. Translated: CASRYFPGTGELFF.

This clonotype has at least ten counts. The V call is TRBV6-6, the J call TRBJ1-1; D not resolved. The V end was cut by 1 base, the J end by 0 bases, with 9 bases between. The CDR3 length is 15 residues. Germline assignment: CDR1 MNHNY and CDR2 SVGAGI (reference sequence). In DNA form, the CDR3 reads TGTGCCAGCAGTTACTTACCCAGGTTGAACACTGAAGCTTTCTTT. It encodes CASSYLPRLNTEAFF.

This clonotype showed up many times. V and J are TRBV11-2 and TRBJ2-5; weak D call: TRBD2 (6 bases). Germline CDR1 reads SGHAT; CDR2 reads FQNNGV. This CDR3 region has 17 residues. The V end was cut by 0 bases, the J end by 0 bases, with 14 bases between. CDR3 coding DNA: TGTGCCAGCAGCTTAGATCAAATTAGCGGATACCAAGAGACCCAGTACTTC. Amino acid sequence: CASSLDQISGYQETQYF. The variable domain in full, completed from reference TRBV11-2 and TRBJ2-5, reads EAGVAQSPRYKIIEKRQSVAFWCNPISGHATLYWYQQILGQGPKLLIQFQNNGVVDDSQLPKDRFSAERLKGVDSTLKIQPAKLEDSAVYLCASSLDQISGYQETQYFGPGTRLLVL.

Many counts were recorded for this clonotype. V gene TRBV7-8 combines with J gene TRBJ1-1, with D possibly matching TRBD1 (5 bases). Per the germline V gene, CDR1 is SGHVS and CDR2 is FQNEAQ. This CDR3 is built from 16 residues. Trimming left V 4 bases short and J 3 bases short, with 18 bases between. CDR3 sequence: CASSSDGAGEDTEAFF. CDR3 in DNA: TGTGCCAGCAGCTCGGACGGGGCCGGCGAGGACACTGAAGCTTTCTTT.

This clonotype was counted many times. The V gene is TRBV4-1, the J gene TRBJ1-1, with 12 bases fitting TRBD1. The length of the CDR3 is 15 residues. Germline trimming cut 4 bases from V and 4 bases from J; bases unmatched to any gene: 4. Germline CDR1 is MGHRA and CDR2 is YSYEKL. In DNA, the CDR3 is TGCGCCAGCAGCCCGCGGGACAGGGGGCGCACTGAAGCTTTCTTT. Its translation is CASSPRDRGRTEAFF.

Worth noting for this clonotype: At one boundary the junction diverges from the germline segment, which might be a read error. DNA of the CDR3: TGTGCCAGCATTGAAGCGGGAGGTGTCACCTACAATGAGCAGTTCTTC. The encoded protein is CASIEAGGVTYNEQFF. The chain joins TRBV2 to TRBJ2-1; the match to TRBD2 covers 9 bases. CDR3 length: 16 residues. CDR1 and CDR2 (germline): SNHLY, FYNNEI.

This clonotype was seen repeatedly, ten times or more. CDR3 loop: CSATKGGNQPQHF. The CDR3 DNA reads TGCAGTGCTACAAAGGGGGGCAATCAGCCCCAGCATTTT. The V call is TRBV20-1, the J call TRBJ1-5; D may be TRBD1 (6 bases). The germline gives CDR1 DFQATT, CDR2 SNEGSKA (reference sequence). Trimming shortened V by 4 bases and J by 2 bases, and 9 bases separated the two germline ends. This CDR3 has 13 amino acids.

The V gene is TRBV7-2, the J gene TRBJ2-7, with 7 bases matching TRBD2. The trim removed 0 bases at V and 3 bases at J, leaving 5 bases unmatched. The CDR3 length is 15 residues. Looked up from germline, CDR1 is SGHTA and CDR2 is FQGNSA. The CDR3 DNA follows: TGTGCCAGCAGCTTAGCAGCGGGACTTTACTACGAGCAGTACTTC. Translation: CASSLAAGLYYEQYF.

This chain uses TRBV25-1 with TRBJ2-3; TRBD2 might be the D (5 bases). Germline lookup yields CDR1 MGHDK and CDR2 SYGVNS. The CDR3 is 18 residues long. V was pared by 3 bases and J by 5 bases, with 24 bases between. The CDR3 region is CASSDENSVWAMGDTQYF. CDR3 sequence (DNA): TGTGCCAGCAGTGACGAAAATAGCGTTTGGGCCATGGGAGATACGCAGTATTTT. The whole variable domain, filled in from reference TRBV25-1 and TRBJ2-3, reads EADIYQTPRYLVIGTGKKITLECSQTMGHDKMYWYQQDPGMELHLIHYSYGVNSTEKGDLSSESTVSRIRTEHFPLTLESARPSHTSQYLCASSDENSVWAMGDTQYFGPGTRLTVL.

The chain employs TRBV7-4 and TRBJ1-6; 8 bases line up with TRBD1. V lost 5 bases and J lost 10; bases outside the gene matches: 7. The germline gives CDR1 SGHVT, CDR2 SQSDAQ. There are 14 residues in the CDR3. The CDR3 here is CASSRRGQESPLHF. CDR3 sequence (DNA): TGTGCCAGCAGCCGCAGGGGGCAAGAATCACCCCTCCACTTT. The full variable domain, with the rest looked up from reference TRBV7-4 and TRBJ1-6, is GAGVSQSPRYKVAKRGRDVALRCDSISGHVTLYWYRQTLGQGSEVLTYSQSDAQRDKSGRPSGRFSAERPERSVSTLKIQRTEQGDSAVYLCASSRRGQESPLHFGNGTRLTVT.

The rearrangement links TRBV6-5 to TRBJ1-5; tentative D call: TRBD1 (6 bases). Trimming pared 5 bases from V and 6 bases from J, leaving 23 bases between. In germline, CDR1 is MNHEY, CDR2 SVGAGI. The CDR3 length is 17 residues. CDR3 bases: TGTGCCAGCAGTCCCAGCGGGATAGGGGGGGAGGGTCAGCCCCAGCATTTT. The encoded protein is CASSPSGIGGEGQPQHF.

In its sample, this clonotype was seen a few times. The chain couples TRBV12-3 or TRBV12-4 to TRBJ2-7; no clear D. Trimming cost V 6 bases and J 0 bases, with 21 bases left between them. The CDR3 extends over 17 amino acids. This chain's CDR3 is CASRPRAASRSSYEQYF. The CDR3 region has the DNA TGTGCCAGCAGACCTCGGGCGGCGAGCCGAAGCTCCTACGAGCAGTACTTC.

A word on this clonotype: Just one base apart from a much larger clone, this may be a read error. The chain carries TRBV2 and TRBJ1-1; maybe TRBD1 (6 bases). The V gene's germline CDR1 is SNHLY and CDR2 FYNNEI. CDR3 length: 14 amino acids. Here the CDR3 DNA reads TGTGCCAGCAGGTGGAGGGGGGAGGGCACTGAAGCTTCCTTT. Residues: CASRWRGEGTEASF.

The chain combines TRBV20-1 with TRBJ1-2, with D maybe TRBD1 (5 bases). Germline-derived CDR1 and CDR2 are DFQATT and SNEGSKA (reference sequence). This CDR3 contains 15 residues. Between the trimmed V and J ends, which lost 6 bases and 3 bases, there was a span of 20 bases. This CDR3 reads CSASSPPWGDYGYTF. CDR3 sequence (DNA): TGCAGTGCCAGCAGTCCTCCTTGGGGGGACTATGGCTACACCTTC.

Many counts were recorded for this clonotype. The chain uses TRBV4-3 and TRBJ1-2; TRBD1 aligns across 9 bases. V was pared by 3 bases and J by 1 base, with 3 bases of the junction left unmatched. The germline V gene has CDR1 LGHNA and CDR2 YSLEER. The CDR3 covers 15 residues. The CDR3 protein is CASSQDRGGNYGYTF. As DNA, the CDR3 is TGCGCCAGCAGCCAGGACAGGGGCGGTAACTATGGCTACACCTTC.

In regard to this clonotype: A read error is likely, as this CDR3 ends without the conserved phenylalanine or tryptophan. It is unclear where the CDR3 begins or ends on the DNA, so no DNA is shown, and the CDR3 is as TCRdb lists it. This sequence joins TRBV7-6 and TRBJ2-7; the table's TRBD1 call for D was not verified on the DNA. Germline V lookup: CDR1 SGHVS, CDR2 FNYEAQ. The CDR3 has 11 residues if both end residues are counted. CDR3 sequence reads: CASSQGALMNT.

In its sample, this clonotype was seen many times. This chain connects TRBV4-2 to TRBJ1-5, with a weak D call TRBD1 (5 bases). V lost 1 base, J lost 4 bases, and 17 bases lay in between. Germline CDR1 and CDR2: LGHNA and YNFKEQ. The CDR3 is made up of 17 amino acids. CDR3 sequence reads: CASSQVGVGRENQPQHF. CDR3 sequence (DNA): TGTGCCAGCAGCCAAGTGGGGGTGGGGCGAGAGAATCAGCCCCAGCATTTT.

This clonotype was counted many times. This chain connects TRBV7-9 to TRBJ2-5, with no clear D. The CDR3 contains 14 residues. Trimming took 2 bases from V and 5 from J, leaving 12 bases between them. Germline V lookup: CDR1 SEHNR, CDR2 FQNEAQ (reference sequence). DNA of the CDR3: TGTGCCAGCAGCTTACCCGGGTTAGGGGAGACCCAGTACTTC. It specifies CASSLPGLGETQYF.

The chain links TRBV7-9 to TRBJ2-7; D may be TRBD1 (6 bases). This CDR3 spans 12 amino acids. CDR1 is SEHNR, CDR2 FQNEAQ, per germline (reference sequence). The germline V and J ends were trimmed by 5 bases and 5 bases, with 10 bases remaining between them. The CDR3 loop is CASSPEGDEQYF. CDR3 coding DNA: TGTGCCAGCAGCCCCGAGGGGGACGAGCAGTACTTC. The whole variable domain, filled in from reference TRBV7-9 and TRBJ2-7, reads DTGVSQNPRHKITKRGQNVTFRCDPISEHNRLYWYRQTLGQGPEFLTYFQNEAQLEKSRLLSDRFSAERPKGSFSTLEIQRTEQGDSAMYLCASSPEGDEQYFGPGTRLTVT.